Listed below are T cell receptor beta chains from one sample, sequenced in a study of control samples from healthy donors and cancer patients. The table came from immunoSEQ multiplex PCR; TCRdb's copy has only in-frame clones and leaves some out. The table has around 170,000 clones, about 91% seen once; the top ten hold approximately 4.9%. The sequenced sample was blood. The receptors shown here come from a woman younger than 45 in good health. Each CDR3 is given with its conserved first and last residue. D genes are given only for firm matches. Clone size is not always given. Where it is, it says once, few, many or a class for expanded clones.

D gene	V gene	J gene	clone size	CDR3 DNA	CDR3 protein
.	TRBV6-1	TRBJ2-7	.	TGTGCCAGCAGTGAAGGCCCTGCGACCTACGAGCAGTACTTC	CASSEGPATYEQYF
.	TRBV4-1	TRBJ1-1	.	TGCGCCAGCAGCCTCCAGCCCCAGAACACTGAAGCTTTCTTT	CASSLQPQNTEAFF
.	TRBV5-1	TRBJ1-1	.	TGCGCCAGCAGACAAGGATTAACTGAAGCTTTCTTT	CASRQGLTEAFF
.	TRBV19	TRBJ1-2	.	TGTGCCAGTAGTATCGCGCAGGGTGGCTATGGCTACACCTTC	CASSIAQGGYGYTF
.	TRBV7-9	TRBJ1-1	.	TGTGCCAGCAGGCCTCAGAACACTGAAGCTTTCTTT	CASRPQNTEAFF
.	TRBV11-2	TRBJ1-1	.	TGTGCCAGCAGCTTAGTTCGATCCGAAGCTTTCTTT	CASSLVRSEAFF
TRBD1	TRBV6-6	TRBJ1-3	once	TGTGCCAGCAGTTACGGACAGGGGGCCAACACCATATATTTT	CASSYGQGANTIYF
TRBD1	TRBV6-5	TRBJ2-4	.	TGTGCCATCGTATGGGACAGGGGTGCCAAAAACATTCAGTACTTC	CAIVWDRGAKNIQYF
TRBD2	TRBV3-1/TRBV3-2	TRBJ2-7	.	TGTGCCAGCAGCCAAGACGCGGGGGGCGCCTACGAGCAGTACTTC	CASSQDAGGAYEQYF
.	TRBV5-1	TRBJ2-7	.	TGCGCCAGCAGCCAAACAGATTACGAGCAGTACTTC	CASSQTDYEQYF